These T cell receptor beta chains were read from a single sample in a study of T-cell memory formation after mild COVID-19. TCRdb re-analysed the 5' RACE reads in MiXCR, keeping a single row per CDR3 protein. The sample yields about 350,000 distinct CDR3 sequences, around 14% seen once. The sequencing input was PBMCs or a T cell subset sorted from them (not recorded which). The receptors come from a man younger than 35 who had mild COVID-19 (a few samples of this study predate the infection). Cell type and time point are not known. Each CDR3 is given without its conserved first and last residue.

V: TRBV24-1; J: TRBJ2-7; CDR3: ATSAAIPPYEQY
V: TRBV6-2/TRBV6-3; J: TRBJ1-1; CDR3: ASSYSRAAF
V: TRBV27; J: TRBJ1-6; CDR3: ASRQGATYNSPLH
V: TRBV6-1; J: TRBJ2-7; CDR3: ASGVLGGSYEQY
V: TRBV2; J: TRBJ2-1; CDR3: ASSRRGASGHEQF
V: TRBV4-3; J: TRBJ2-3; CDR3: ASSHPGHTDTQY
V: TRBV19; J: TRBJ1-2; CDR3: ASSIASQDIYGYT
V: TRBV7-3; J: TRBJ2-1; CDR3: ASSLTGQGIHNEQF
V: TRBV24-1; J: TRBJ2-2; CDR3: ATSDSDRGPDTGELF
V: TRBV18; J: TRBJ2-3; CDR3: ASSPDATTDTQY
V: TRBV5-1; J: TRBJ1-1; CDR3: ASSASVNTEAF
V: TRBV20-1; J: TRBJ2-2; CDR3: SARDAGQGTGELF
V: TRBV7-2; J: TRBJ2-5; CDR3: ASSLGGLADQY
V: TRBV20-1; J: TRBJ2-3; CDR3: SADGSPSKAPDTQY
V: TRBV6-6; J: TRBJ2-1; CDR3: ASSYHPLGQGNNNEQF
V: TRBV15; J: TRBJ1-3; CDR3: ATSRDPGGQNTIY
V: TRBV7-9; J: TRBJ1-2; CDR3: ASSLARGFRPNYGYT
V: TRBV12-3/TRBV12-4; J: TRBJ1-4; CDR3: ASTLGGGLNEKLF
V: TRBV4-1; J: TRBJ1-1; CDR3: ASSHPGGPTEAF
V: TRBV29-1; J: TRBJ1-2; CDR3: SVDRGRVST
V: TRBV20-1; J: TRBJ2-5; CDR3: SARGLAGLETQY
V: TRBV4-2; J: TRBJ2-1; CDR3: ASSQPAPSPGEQF
V: TRBV6-2/TRBV6-3; J: TRBJ2-4; CDR3: ASSDPLLAGKENIQY
V: TRBV12-3/TRBV12-4; J: TRBJ2-7; CDR3: ASSLYAGYEQY
V: TRBV30; J: TRBJ1-1; CDR3: AWIRRLSGGGLNTEAF
V: TRBV6-2/TRBV6-3; J: TRBJ1-2; CDR3: ASSYSGIGRGYT
V: TRBV6-5; J: TRBJ1-2; CDR3: ASSYGGLGYT
V: TRBV19; J: TRBJ1-2; CDR3: ASSKGPYGYT
V: TRBV7-9; J: TRBJ1-1; CDR3: ASSSRTDQNTEAF
V: TRBV10-3; J: TRBJ2-3; CDR3: AITSGSGTDTQY
V: TRBV15; J: TRBJ2-1; CDR3: ATSRGQGASYNEQF
V: TRBV14; J: TRBJ2-1; CDR3: ASSQVGARLNEQF
V: TRBV4-1; J: TRBJ2-2; CDR3: ASSQEKQGANTGELF
V: TRBV4-3; J: TRBJ2-7; CDR3: ASSQDAGEQY
V: TRBV7-9; J: TRBJ1-2; CDR3: ASSLTASGYGYT
V: TRBV18; J: TRBJ2-1; CDR3: ASSPNGGVYNEQF
V: TRBV7-2; J: TRBJ1-3; CDR3: ASEGGSGNTIY
V: TRBV11-3; J: TRBJ2-1; CDR3: ASSLGGLSTNEQF
V: TRBV9; J: TRBJ1-1; CDR3: ASSVVSGARAF
V: TRBV7-9; J: TRBJ2-1; CDR3: ASSTPPGQGLNEQF
V: TRBV6-6; J: TRBJ1-6; CDR3: ASSPQRAAYNSPLH
V: TRBV4-3; J: TRBJ2-2; CDR3: ASSQDNGGKFFGELF
V: TRBV6-2/TRBV6-3; J: TRBJ2-3; CDR3: ASSHLDTQY
V: TRBV20-1; J: TRBJ2-3; CDR3: SAVAPGTGGTDTQY
V: TRBV5-6; J: TRBJ1-1; CDR3: ASSLGPRGGTPF
V: TRBV3-1; J: TRBJ1-1; CDR3: ASSQAGGPNTEAF
V: TRBV4-2; J: TRBJ1-1; CDR3: ASSQGPQNTEAF
V: TRBV28; J: TRBJ2-6; CDR3: ASHTSSGANVLT
V: TRBV5-1; J: TRBJ2-2; CDR3: ASSGTAPNTGELF
V: TRBV5-1; J: TRBJ2-1; CDR3: ASSLNSLGDYNEQF
V: TRBV9; J: TRBJ2-1; CDR3: ASSRVSGGYNEQF
V: TRBV28; J: TRBJ2-3; CDR3: ASSSSGEGTDTQY
V: TRBV29-1; J: TRBJ2-1; CDR3: SGTSDEQF
V: TRBV15; J: TRBJ2-1; CDR3: ATSRATDREQF
V: TRBV7-2; J: TRBJ1-1; CDR3: ASSLVGWGTEAF